This TCR beta chain was profiled in a study of cytomegalovirus exposure and HLA in healthy donors. Study-level results: Per published accounts, TCR beta sequences correctly predicted the HLA-A and HLA-B alleles of most subjects. Most CMV-associated TCR beta chains were later found to appear HLA-restricted.

PCR involved 60 Vbeta and 13 Jbeta primers. Assay used: immunoSEQ multiplex PCR; TCRdb lists only in-frame clones, some missing. The data contain 150,000 to 200,000 clones, over 75% of them singletons. The J segment lost 4 bases and the V segment lost 2 bases, leaving 3 bases of the junction unmatched. The CDR3 sequence is 13 residues long. Germline values: CDR1 GTSNPN, CDR2 SVGIG (reference sequence). In this sample, this clone turned up a few times. Its target is unknown. The TCR comes from a woman aged 45-65 years in good health and CMV-seronegative. This sequence joins TRBV30 and TRBJ1-2, with 8 bases fitting TRBD1. The sequencing input was PBMCs. CDR3 nucleotides: TGTGCCTGGAGTCCACAGGGGGGCTATGGCTACACCTTC. Its translation: CAWSPQGGYGYTF.